This TCR beta chain was identified in a study of neurological immune-mediated disorders. The study drew its healthy controls from blood bank volunteers in Maryland, USA. The unsorted libraries originated from 2 million PBMCs kept at -80 C. Germline CDR1 SGHRS, CDR2 YFSETQ. The CDR3 has 17 amino acids. cDNA synthesis was performed by 5'RACE with 10-nucleotide random UMIs. Every sequencing run produced over 180 million TCR-beta sequences, and the sequences from any one run covered 15-18 subjects. TCRdb re-analysed the 5' RACE reads in MiXCR, keeping a single row per CDR3 protein. The sample records tens of thousands of distinct CDR3 sequences, 11% to 15% being singletons.

Sample: PBMCs. This rearrangement joins TRBV5-1 to TRBJ2-3; 14 positions agree with TRBD2. The receptor was isolated from a woman aged 50 to 60 in good health. The CDR3 spells CAISSPGTSGSGDTQYF. CDR3 coding DNA: TGCGCTATCAGCTCTCCCGGGACTAGCGGGAGTGGGGATACGCAGTATTTT.